This passage covers 24 T cell receptor beta chains from one sample sequenced in a study of CD8 T cells in ankylosing spondylitis. Study-level points and caveats: A TCR beta motif made of several highly homologous variants seemed typical of ankylosing spondylitis blood.

Their specific antigens are unknown. Via MiXCR, TCRdb re-called the 5' RACE reads, giving one row per CDR3 protein. This sample yields 700,000 or so distinct CDR3 sequences, of which 15% to 20% are seen a single time; around 19% belongs to the top ten. The sample consisted of blood, either unsorted or a sorted T cell fraction (not recorded which). Receptors originate from a male donor with ankylosing spondylitis.

This clonotype was recorded at least ten times. The chain couples TRBV5-1 to TRBJ2-7; D is perhaps TRBD1 or TRBD2 (5 bases each). Germline values: CDR1 SGHRS, CDR2 YFSETQ. Trimming stripped 0 bases from V and 7 bases from J, with 11 bases between. The CDR3 has 13 amino acids. The CDR3 bases are TGCGCCAGCAGCTTGGTTGGGGACCTGGAGCAGTACTTC. Protein sequence: CASSLVGDLEQYF.

This clonotype was recorded a few times. V gene TRBV4-1 combines with J gene TRBJ2-5; D is undetermined. Germline lookup yields CDR1 MGHRA and CDR2 YSYEKL. V lost 3 bases to trimming and J lost 2 bases, with 10 bases between them. The CDR3 covers 14 residues. This CDR3 is CASSHIDTQETQYF. The DNA for the CDR3 is TGCGCCAGCAGCCATATCGACACTCAAGAGACCCAGTACTTC.

This clonotype was picked up many times. The chain carries TRBV3-1 and TRBJ1-1; D gene ambiguous. Trimming pared 4 bases from V and 6 bases from J, leaving 21 bases between. Germline lookup yields CDR1 LGHDT and CDR2 YNNKEL (reference sequence). The CDR3 runs 16 residues. CDR3 amino acids: CASSPRGAGLVAEAFF. The CDR3 bases are TGTGCCAGCAGCCCCAGAGGTGCAGGCCTGGTCGCTGAAGCTTTCTTT.

Only a few counts were recorded for this clonotype. This chain's CDR3 is CAISESIRTDTQYF. The DNA of the CDR3 is TGTGCCATCAGTGAGTCTATTCGGACAGATACGCAGTATTTT. The V and J genes are TRBV10-3 and TRBJ2-3; D is uncertain. The germline V and J ends were trimmed by 0 bases and 3 bases, with 7 bases remaining between them. The CDR3 is 14 residues long. CDR1 is ENHRY and CDR2 is SYGVKD in the germline V gene.

The genes are TRBV12-3 or TRBV12-4 and TRBJ1-2; perhaps TRBD1 as D (5 bases). The CDR3 has 14 residues. V was cut by 6 bases and J by 5 bases, with 16 bases left in between. CDR3 sequence reads: CASRAAGTVYGYTF. CDR3 DNA sequence: TGTGCCAGCAGGGCGGCAGGGACTGTTTATGGCTACACCTTC.

The chain employs TRBV6-1 and TRBJ1-6; 8 bases are shared with TRBD1. The CDR3 is 15 amino acids. CDR1 is MNHNS, CDR2 SASEGT, per germline. J lost 6 bases, V lost 9 bases, and 10 bases had no gene match. The CDR3 spells CASTIAGQANSPLHF. DNA for the CDR3: TGTGCCAGTACTATTGCGGGACAGGCTAATTCACCCCTCCACTTT.

The chain is built from TRBV18 and TRBJ1-1; the D gene is possibly TRBD1 (6 bases). CDR1 and CDR2 (germline): KGHSH, LQKENI. The CDR3 has 14 residues. Trimming left V 5 bases short and J 4 bases short, with 14 bases between. The CDR3 here is CASSNRVPFTEAFF. The CDR3 DNA is TGTGCCAGCTCAAACAGGGTCCCCTTCACTGAAGCTTTCTTT.

Turning to this clonotype: Possible read error: a much larger clone is one base away. The chain links TRBV11-2 to TRBJ1-4; TRBD1 might be the D (5 bases). The CDR3 sequence is 12 residues long. Per germline, CDR1 SGHAT and CDR2 FQNNGV. The CDR3 region is CASSLGTGKQFF. For the CDR3, the DNA is TGTGCCAGCAGCTTAGGAACAGGAAAACAGTTTTTT.

The chain is built from TRBV6-5 and TRBJ1-3; D gene uncertain. Germline loops: CDR1 MNHEY, CDR2 SVGAGI. The CDR3 has 18 amino acids. Trimming pared 0 bases from V and 4 bases from J, leaving 19 bases between. In DNA, the CDR3 is TGTGCCAGCAGTTACTCTTGGACTCAAGGTTTCGCAGGAAACACCATATATTTT. Its translation is CASSYSWTQGFAGNTIYF.

This clonotype has just a few counts. The rearrangement uses TRBV24-1 and TRBJ2-3; tentatively, D is TRBD1 or TRBD2 (5 bases each). V dropped 10 bases and J dropped 0 bases, with 10 bases sitting between them. Germline CDR1 reads KGHDR; CDR2 reads SFDVKD. The CDR3 loop spans 13 amino acids. The CDR3 nucleotides read TGTGCCACGGGGGACGGTAGCACAGATACGCAGTATTTT. This sequence encodes CATGDGSTDTQYF.

This chain joins TRBV5-1 and TRBJ1-1; TRBD1 might be the D (5 bases). V shed 4 bases and J shed 7 bases, with 14 bases lying between them. This CDR3 is built from 13 residues. Per the germline V gene, CDR1 is SGHRS and CDR2 is YFSETQ. The DNA for the CDR3 is TGCGCCAGCAGCCAAACGCGGGACGGTGAAGCTTTCTTT. This sequence encodes CASSQTRDGEAFF.

CDR3 DNA: TGTGCCAGCAGTTTAAGACTAGCGGGGACCCACCAGTACTTC. This encodes CASSLRLAGTHQYF. The rearrangement links TRBV28 to TRBJ2-5, with 11 bases identical to TRBD2. Germline V CDR1 and CDR2: MDHEN, SYDVKM. This CDR3 comprises 14 residues. The V gene end was trimmed by 2 bases and the J gene end by 10 bases; junction bases not matched to a gene: 6.

In its sample, this clonotype was seen many times. This rearrangement joins TRBV5-1 to TRBJ2-5; 9 bases are shared with TRBD1. Germline CDR1 SGHRS, CDR2 YFSETQ. The CDR3 runs 14 residues. V trimming: 3 bases; J trimming: 3 bases; junction bases outside the gene matches: 3. The CDR3 loop is CASSYGTGKETQYF. The CDR3 nucleotides are TGCGCCAGCAGCTACGGGACAGGGAAAGAGACCCAGTACTTC.

This clonotype was seen ten or more times. The chain uses TRBV12-3 or TRBV12-4 and TRBJ1-2, with 7 bases aligning to TRBD1. V lost 4 bases, J lost 6 bases, and 5 bases stayed unmatched. This CDR3 has 13 residues. CDR3 amino acids: CASSSQGINGYTF. In DNA form, the CDR3 reads TGTGCCAGCAGTTCACAGGGGATTAATGGCTACACCTTC.

This clonotype has more than one count but fewer than ten. The V gene is TRBV28, the J gene TRBJ2-1; a weak D match, TRBD1 (5 bases). V lost 6 bases and J 8 bases, leaving 23 bases between the germline ends. This CDR3 has 16 amino acids. Germline V lookup: CDR1 MDHEN, CDR2 SYDVKM. The CDR3 loop reads CASSPRRTMKVDEQFF. The CDR3 DNA follows: TGTGCCAGCAGCCCCCGCCGGACAATGAAGGTCGATGAGCAGTTCTTC.

This clonotype showed up just once. This rearrangement joins TRBV5-1 to TRBJ2-2, with unresolved D. The CDR3 contains 14 residues. With 6 bases removed from V and 0 bases from J, the gap between germline ends came to 9 bases. Germline CDR1 SGHRS, CDR2 YFSETQ. The CDR3 nucleotides are TGCGCCAGCATGCTCTCCCCGAACACCGGGGAGCTGTTTTTT. Translated, it gives CASMLSPNTGELFF.

This clonotype showed up many times. The chain recombines TRBV20-1 with TRBJ1-3, with unresolved D. The ends were cut back, 1 base at V and 2 bases at J, with 3 bases in the middle. The CDR3 is made up of 12 amino acids. Germline CDR1 reads DFQATT; CDR2 reads SNEGSKA (reference sequence). The CDR3 reads CSARGPGNTIYF. As DNA, the CDR3 is TGCAGTGCTAGAGGGCCTGGAAACACCATATATTTT.

The chain has TRBV6-5 and TRBJ2-7; 8 nucleotides agree with TRBD2. The CDR3 is 16 amino acids. Germline loops: CDR1 MNHEY, CDR2 SVGAGI. With 0 bases clipped from V and 4 bases from J, the junction kept 8 bases outside the gene matches. CDR3 sequence reads: CASSYSITGGSYEQYF. DNA for the CDR3: TGTGCCAGCAGTTACTCTATTACGGGGGGGTCTTACGAGCAGTACTTC.

This clonotype appeared a few times. V gene TRBV9 combines with J gene TRBJ2-6, with D perhaps matching TRBD1 or TRBD2 (6 bases each). The V gene's germline CDR1 is SGDLS and CDR2 YYNGEE. V lost 5 bases and J 2 bases, leaving 20 bases between the germline ends. This CDR3 region has 18 residues. CDR3: CASSASGADLTGANVLTF. CDR3 coding DNA: TGTGCCAGCAGTGCCTCGGGGGCGGACCTTACTGGGGCCAACGTCCTGACTTTC.

The chain employs TRBV5-1 and TRBJ2-2; D is uncertain. Germline V gives CDR1 SGHRS, CDR2 YFSETQ. The CDR3 runs to 17 residues. V was cut by 1 base and J by 7 bases, with 20 bases left in between. The CDR3 DNA reads TGCGCCAGCAGCTTGCTCGGTCGCGGACCCCTGGGCGGGGAGCTGTTTTTT. As protein: CASSLLGRGPLGGELFF.

The chain has TRBV14 and TRBJ2-2; no reliable D call. The CDR3 sequence is 15 residues long. In germline, CDR1 is SGHDN, CDR2 FVKESK. V was cut by 0 bases and J by 0 bases, with 5 bases left in between. The CDR3 sequence is CASSQEAPNTGELFF. The CDR3 nucleotides read TGTGCCAGCAGCCAAGAGGCCCCGAACACCGGGGAGCTGTTTTTT.

In this sample, this clonotype turned up a few times. The chain uses TRBV12-3 or TRBV12-4 and TRBJ1-2, with D possibly being TRBD1 (5 bases). CDR3 length: 14 residues. Trimming shortened V by 11 bases and J by 7 bases, and 23 bases separated the two germline ends. The CDR3 DNA is TGTGCCTACCCACGGGGAGAAAGGGGTATTGGCTACACCTTC. Translation: CAYPRGERGIGYTF.

The chain employs TRBV24-1 and TRBJ2-5; 10 nucleotides agree with TRBD2. The CDR3 totals 15 residues. Per the germline V gene, CDR1 is KGHDR and CDR2 is SFDVKD. After removal of 4 bases from V and 4 bases from J, the junction contained 5 bases not matched to a gene. CDR3 in amino acids: CATSDNSGGLETQYF. The DNA for the CDR3 is TGTGCCACCAGTGACAATAGCGGGGGGTTAGAGACCCAGTACTTC.

This clonotype was observed a few times. The genes are TRBV7-2 and TRBJ2-7, with a possible D match to TRBD2 (5 bases). V was trimmed by 4 bases and J by 2 bases, leaving 12 bases between them. This CDR3 is 14 amino acids long. CDR1 SGHTA and CDR2 FQGNSA come from the germline V gene. CDR3 region: CASSSPGSTYEQYF. Written as DNA, the CDR3 is TGTGCCAGCAGCTCACCGGGGTCTACCTACGAGCAGTACTTC.